This T cell receptor beta chain is drawn from a study of blood T cell repertoires in COVID-19. About the research overall: The origin of the acute and convalescent COVID-19 samples was the United States, Italy and Spain. T cells, B-cell-depleted T cells, or PBMCs supplied cDNA or gDNA.

Germline CDR1 reads MNHEY; CDR2 reads SVGAGI. This CDR3 has 14 residues. V lost 2 bases, J lost 8 bases, and 13 bases lay in between. Original methodology: The authors estimated nucleated cell counts from reference gene primer amplification. Data came from immunoSEQ multiplex PCR; TCRdb stores just in-frame clones and leaves some out. V, J and clone size are taken as reported in that table, and D and trimming were inferred from the DNA itself. This sample has about 300,000 clones, with about 87% found just once. Seattle cases were enrolled at active infection and followed longitudinally. The sequenced sample was peripheral blood. The sequence derives from a woman aged 25 to 45 with COVID-19, enrolled during active disease. The chain links TRBV6-5 to TRBJ2-1; TRBD2 might be the D (5 bases). The CDR3 nucleotides are TGTGCCAGCAGTTACCGGGGAACTGGGGATGAGCAGTTCTTC. As protein: CASSYRGTGDEQFF.